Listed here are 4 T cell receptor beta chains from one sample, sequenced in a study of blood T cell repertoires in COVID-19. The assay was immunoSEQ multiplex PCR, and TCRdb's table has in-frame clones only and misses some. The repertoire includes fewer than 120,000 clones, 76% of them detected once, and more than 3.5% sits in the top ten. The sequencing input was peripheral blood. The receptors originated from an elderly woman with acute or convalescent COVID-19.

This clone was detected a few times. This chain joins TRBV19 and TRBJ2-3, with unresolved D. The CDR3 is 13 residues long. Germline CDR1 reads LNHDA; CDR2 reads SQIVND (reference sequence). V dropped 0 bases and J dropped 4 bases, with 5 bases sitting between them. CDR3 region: CASSIDYPDTQYF. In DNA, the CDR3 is TGTGCCAGTAGTATAGATTATCCAGATACGCAGTATTTT.

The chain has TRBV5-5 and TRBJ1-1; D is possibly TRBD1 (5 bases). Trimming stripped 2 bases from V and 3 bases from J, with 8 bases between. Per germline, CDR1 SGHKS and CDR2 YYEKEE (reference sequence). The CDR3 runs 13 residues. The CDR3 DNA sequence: TGTGCCAGCAGCTTCACGGGGGACACTGAAGCTTTCTTT. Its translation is CASSFTGDTEAFF.

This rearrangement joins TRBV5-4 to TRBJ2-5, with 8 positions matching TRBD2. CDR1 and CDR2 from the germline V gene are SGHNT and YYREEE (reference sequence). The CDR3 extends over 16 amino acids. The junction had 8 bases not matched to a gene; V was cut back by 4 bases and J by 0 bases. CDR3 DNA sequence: TGTGCCAGCAGCATGGACGGGGGGGCGAACCAAGAGACCCAGTACTTC. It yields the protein CASSMDGGANQETQYF.

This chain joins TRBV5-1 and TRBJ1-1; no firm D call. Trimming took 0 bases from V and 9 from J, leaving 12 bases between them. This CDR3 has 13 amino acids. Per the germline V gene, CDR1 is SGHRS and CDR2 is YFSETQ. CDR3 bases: TGCGCCAGCAGCTTGGATACTCAGACAAAAGCTTTCTTT. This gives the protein CASSLDTQTKAFF.